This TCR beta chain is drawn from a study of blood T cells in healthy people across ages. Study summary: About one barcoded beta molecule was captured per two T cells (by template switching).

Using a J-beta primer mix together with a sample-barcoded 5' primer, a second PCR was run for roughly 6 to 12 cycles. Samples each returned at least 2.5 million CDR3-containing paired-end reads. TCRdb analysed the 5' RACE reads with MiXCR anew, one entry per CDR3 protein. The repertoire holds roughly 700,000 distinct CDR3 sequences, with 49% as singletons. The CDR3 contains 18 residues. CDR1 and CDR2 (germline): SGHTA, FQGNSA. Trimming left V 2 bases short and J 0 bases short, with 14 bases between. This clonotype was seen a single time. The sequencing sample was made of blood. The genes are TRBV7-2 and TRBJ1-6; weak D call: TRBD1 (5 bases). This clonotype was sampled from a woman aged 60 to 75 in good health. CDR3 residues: CASSLRAGASSYNSPLHF. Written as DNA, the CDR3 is TGTGCCAGCAGCTTACGGGCTGGGGCGAGCTCCTATAATTCACCCCTCCACTTT.